This T cell receptor beta chain was captured by sequencing in a study of naive and memory T cell subsets. This clonotype has a handful of counts. What it recognizes is unknown. An equimolar mix of two oligonucleotides served as the beta constant-region primer for TRBC1 and TRBC2. Ligation attached a single-stranded oligonucleotide with a 12-nucleotide UMI and the SP2 primer to the cDNA 3' end. Four rounds of PCR amplified the ligated cDNA using nested alpha and beta constant-region primers plus SP2. One entry per CDR3 protein, called by TCRdb with MiXCR from the UMI-ligation and nested PCR reads. Found here are 65,000 to 85,000 distinct CDR3 sequences, around 12% of them singletons; the top ten hold approximately 0.94%. Findings of the study overall: From naive to CM, EM and EMRA, diversity decreased and Gini increased. A clonotype means one alpha or beta sequence, not an alpha/beta pair.

This CDR3 has 14 amino acids. V lost 6 bases and J lost 5, with 17 bases in between. CDR1 and CDR2 (germline): SNHLY, FYNNEI. The TCR was taken from a human donor in good health. This chain joins TRBV2 and TRBJ2-7; D perhaps matches TRBD1 (5 bases). Input material: central memory CD4+ T cells from blood. CDR3 nucleotides: TGTGCCAGCAGAGGTCAGGGAAAGTCGCACGAGCAGTACTTC. Translated, it gives CASRGQGKSHEQYF.